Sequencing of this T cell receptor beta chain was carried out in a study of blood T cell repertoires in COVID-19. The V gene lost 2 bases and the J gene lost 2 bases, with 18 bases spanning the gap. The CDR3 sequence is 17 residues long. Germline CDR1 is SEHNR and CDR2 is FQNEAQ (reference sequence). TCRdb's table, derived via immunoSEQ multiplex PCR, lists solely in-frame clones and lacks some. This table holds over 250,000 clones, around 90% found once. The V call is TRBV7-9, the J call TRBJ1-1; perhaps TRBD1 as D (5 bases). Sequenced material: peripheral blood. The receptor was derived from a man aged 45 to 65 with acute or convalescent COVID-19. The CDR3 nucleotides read TGTGCCAGCAGCTTATATTCGGGGGGTGCATCCAACACTGAAGCTTTCTTT. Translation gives CASSLYSGGASNTEAFF.